This TCR beta chain stems from a study of blood T cell repertoires in COVID-19. Participant-reported clinical history was the basis for cohort assignment. Germline CDR1 reads SGHVS; CDR2 reads FQNEAQ. There are 14 residues in the CDR3. V was cut by 4 bases and J by 3 bases, with 7 bases left in between. Profiled with immunoSEQ multiplex PCR; TCRdb holds only in-frame clones, not every one. The sample lists around 230,000 clones, roughly 88% occurring once. The material sequenced was PBMCs or T cells enriched from blood (not recorded which). The source of this sequence is a woman in her forties with acute COVID-19. The chain uses TRBV7-8 and TRBJ2-6; the D is unclear. CDR3 bases: TGTGCCAGCAGCTCTCCCCGTGGGGCCAACGTCCTGACTTTC. It yields the protein CASSSPRGANVLTF.